This T cell receptor beta chain was retrieved from a study of beta chain features in type 1 diabetes. Per germline, CDR1 SGHNT and CDR2 YYREEE (reference sequence). The CDR3 is 13 residues long. The germline V and J ends were trimmed by 5 bases and 1 base, with 9 bases remaining between them. Findings and limits, study-wide: Patients showed naive, central memory and Treg TCRB repertoires that appeared more similar than those of healthy donors.

Expressed TCRB transcripts were sequenced because the isolated RNA had all been reverse transcribed beforehand. Method: immunoSEQ multiplex PCR; TCRdb's copy keeps in-frame clones and lacks some. The profile covers roughly 230,000 clones, with over 8.5% appearing a single time and approximately 0.03% taken by the ten largest. Comment on this clone: As yet, its antigen is unknown.

Sequencing was performed on naive CD4+ T cells from blood. This chain connects TRBV5-4 to TRBJ1-1; D remains unclear. This TCR derives from a woman in her late teens or twenties in good health. The chain's CDR3 is CASSSNQNTEAFF. The CDR3 region has the DNA TGTGCCAGCAGTAGCAATCAGAACACTGAAGCTTTCTTT.